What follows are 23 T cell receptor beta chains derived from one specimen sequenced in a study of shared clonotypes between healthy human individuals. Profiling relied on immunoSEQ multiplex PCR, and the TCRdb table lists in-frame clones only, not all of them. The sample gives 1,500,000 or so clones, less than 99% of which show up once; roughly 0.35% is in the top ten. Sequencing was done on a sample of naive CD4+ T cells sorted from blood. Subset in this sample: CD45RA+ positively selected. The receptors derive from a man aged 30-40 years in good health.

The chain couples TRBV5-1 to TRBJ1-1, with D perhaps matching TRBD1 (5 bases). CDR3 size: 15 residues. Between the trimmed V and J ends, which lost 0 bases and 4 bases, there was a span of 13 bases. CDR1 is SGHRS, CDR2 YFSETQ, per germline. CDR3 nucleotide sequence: TGCGCCAGCAGCTTGGAGCAGTATGGGGGCACTGAAGCTTTCTTT. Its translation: CASSLEQYGGTEAFF.

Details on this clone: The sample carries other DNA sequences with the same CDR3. The CDR3 coding sequence is TGTGCCAGCAGCTTAGAGGATACGCAGTATTTT. It is translated as CASSLEDTQYF. V is TRBV11-2 and J is TRBJ2-3; D remains unclear. The CDR3 spans 11 residues. The V gene's germline CDR1 is SGHAT and CDR2 FQNNGV. V gave up 0 bases and J gave up 6 bases, with 1 base separating them.

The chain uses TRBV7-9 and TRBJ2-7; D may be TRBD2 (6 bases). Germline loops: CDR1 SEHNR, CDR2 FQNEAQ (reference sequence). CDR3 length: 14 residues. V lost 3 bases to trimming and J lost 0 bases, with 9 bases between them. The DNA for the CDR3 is TGTGCCAGCAGCTTTAGCGGTAGCTCCTACGAGCAGTACTTC. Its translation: CASSFSGSSYEQYF.

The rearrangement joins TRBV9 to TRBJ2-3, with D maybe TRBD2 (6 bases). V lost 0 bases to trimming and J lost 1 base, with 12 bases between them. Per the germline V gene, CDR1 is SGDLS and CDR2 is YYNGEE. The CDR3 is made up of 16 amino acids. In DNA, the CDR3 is TGTGCCAGCAGCGTAGTAGCGGCCTGGGGCACAGATACGCAGTATTTT. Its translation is CASSVVAAWGTDTQYF.

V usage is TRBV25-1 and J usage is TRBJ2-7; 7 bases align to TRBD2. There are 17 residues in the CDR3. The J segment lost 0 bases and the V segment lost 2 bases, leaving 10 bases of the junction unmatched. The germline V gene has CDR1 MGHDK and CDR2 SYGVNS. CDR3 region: CASSERRRGLRSYEQYF. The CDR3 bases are TGTGCCAGCAGTGAACGCCGCCGGGGACTACGCTCCTACGAGCAGTACTTC.

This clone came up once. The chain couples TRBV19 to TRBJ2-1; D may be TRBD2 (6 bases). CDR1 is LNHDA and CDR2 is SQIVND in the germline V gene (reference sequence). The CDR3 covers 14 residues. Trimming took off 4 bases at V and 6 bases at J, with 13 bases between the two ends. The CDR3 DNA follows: TGTGCCAGTAGTACTAGCGATGCCTCCAATGAGCAGTTCTTC. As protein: CASSTSDASNEQFF.

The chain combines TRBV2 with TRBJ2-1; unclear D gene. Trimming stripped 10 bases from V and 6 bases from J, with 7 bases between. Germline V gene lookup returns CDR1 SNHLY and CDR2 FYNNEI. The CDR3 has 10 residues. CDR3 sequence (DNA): TGTGCCACGTCGGGCAATGAGCAGTTCTTC. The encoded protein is CATSGNEQFF. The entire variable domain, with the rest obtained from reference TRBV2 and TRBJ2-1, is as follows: EPEVTQTPSHQVTQMGQEVILRCVPISNHLYFYWYRQILGQKVEFLVSFYNNEISEKSEIFDDQFSVERPDGSNFTLKIRSTKLEDSAMYFCATSGNEQFFGPGTRLTVL.

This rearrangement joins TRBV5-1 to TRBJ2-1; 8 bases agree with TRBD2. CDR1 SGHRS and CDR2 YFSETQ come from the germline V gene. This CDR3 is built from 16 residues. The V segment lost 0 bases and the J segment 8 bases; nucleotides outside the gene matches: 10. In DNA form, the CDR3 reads TGCGCCAGCAGCTTGGGGGCTAGCGGGCCGTTGCATGAGCAGTTCTTC. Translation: CASSLGASGPLHEQFF. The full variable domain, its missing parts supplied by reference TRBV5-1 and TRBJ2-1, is KAGVTQTPRYLIKTRGQQVTLSCSPISGHRSVSWYQQTPGQGLQFLFEYFSETQRNKGNFPGRFSGRQFSNSRSEMNVSTLELGDSALYLCASSLGASGPLHEQFFGPGTRLTVL.

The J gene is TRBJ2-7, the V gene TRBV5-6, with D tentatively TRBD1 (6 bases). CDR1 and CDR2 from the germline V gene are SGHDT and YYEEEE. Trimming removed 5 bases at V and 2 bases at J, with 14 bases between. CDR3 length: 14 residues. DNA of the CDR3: TGTGCCAGCAGTCAGGTGGGGACAACCTACGAGCAGTACTTC. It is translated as CASSQVGTTYEQYF.

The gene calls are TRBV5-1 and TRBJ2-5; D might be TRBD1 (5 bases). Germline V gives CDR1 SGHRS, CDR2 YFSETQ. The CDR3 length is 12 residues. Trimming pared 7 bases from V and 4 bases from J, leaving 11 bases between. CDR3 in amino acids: CASQQVGETQYF. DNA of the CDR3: TGCGCCAGCCAACAGGTTGGAGAGACCCAGTACTTC.

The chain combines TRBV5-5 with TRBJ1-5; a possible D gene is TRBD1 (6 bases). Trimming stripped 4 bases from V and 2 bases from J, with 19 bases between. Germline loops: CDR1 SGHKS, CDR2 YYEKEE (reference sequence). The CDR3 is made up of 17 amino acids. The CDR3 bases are TGTGCCAGCAGCCTTGCCCCTCAGGGGATAGGCAATCAGCCCCAGCATTTT. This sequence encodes CASSLAPQGIGNQPQHF.

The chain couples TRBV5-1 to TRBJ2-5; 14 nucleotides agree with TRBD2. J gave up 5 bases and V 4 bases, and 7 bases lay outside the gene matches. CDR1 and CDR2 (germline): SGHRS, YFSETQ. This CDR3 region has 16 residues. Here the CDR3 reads CASSPGLAGVVETQYF. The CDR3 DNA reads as TGCGCCAGCAGCCCGGGACTAGCGGGAGTTGTGGAGACCCAGTACTTC.

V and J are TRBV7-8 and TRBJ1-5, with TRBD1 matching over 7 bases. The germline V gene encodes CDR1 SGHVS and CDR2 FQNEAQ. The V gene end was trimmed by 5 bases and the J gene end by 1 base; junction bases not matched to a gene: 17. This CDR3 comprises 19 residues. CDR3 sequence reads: CASSIRQGSNELSNQPQHF. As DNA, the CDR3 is TGTGCCAGCAGCATCCGACAGGGCTCCAACGAACTCAGCAATCAGCCCCAGCATTTT.

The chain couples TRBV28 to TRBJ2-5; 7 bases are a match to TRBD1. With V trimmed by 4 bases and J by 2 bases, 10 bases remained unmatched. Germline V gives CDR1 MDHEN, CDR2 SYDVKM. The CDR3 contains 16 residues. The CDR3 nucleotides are TGTGCCAGCAGTTCCTCAAGTCCGGGACAGCAAGAGACCCAGTACTTC. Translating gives CASSSSSPGQQETQYF. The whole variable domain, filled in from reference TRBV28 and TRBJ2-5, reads DVKVTQSSRYLVKRTGEKVFLECVQDMDHENMFWYRQDPGLGLRLIYFSYDVKMKEKGDIPEGYSVSREKKERFSLILESASTNQTSMYLCASSSSSPGQQETQYFGPGTRLLVL.

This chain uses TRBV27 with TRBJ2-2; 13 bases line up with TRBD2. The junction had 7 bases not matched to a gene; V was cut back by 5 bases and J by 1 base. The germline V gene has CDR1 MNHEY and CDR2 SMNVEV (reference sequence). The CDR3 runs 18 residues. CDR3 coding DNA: TGTGCCAGCAGTCCCCGGACTAGCGGGAGTAGGAACACCGGGGAGCTGTTTTTT. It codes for CASSPRTSGSRNTGELFF.

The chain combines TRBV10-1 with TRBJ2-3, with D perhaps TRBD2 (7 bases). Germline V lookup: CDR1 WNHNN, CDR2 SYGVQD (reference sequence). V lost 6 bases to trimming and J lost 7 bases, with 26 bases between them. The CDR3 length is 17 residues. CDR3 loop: CASRDEAGAGPPNTQYF. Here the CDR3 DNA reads TGCGCCAGCAGGGACGAGGCGGGGGCAGGGCCCCCCAATACGCAGTATTTT.

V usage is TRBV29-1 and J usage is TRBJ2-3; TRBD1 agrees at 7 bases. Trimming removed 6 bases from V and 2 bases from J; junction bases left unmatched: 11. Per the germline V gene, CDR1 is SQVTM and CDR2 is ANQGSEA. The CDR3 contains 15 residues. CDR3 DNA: TGCAGCGTCGCCGTGACAGGGACGGACACAGATACGCAGTATTTT. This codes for CSVAVTGTDTDTQYF.

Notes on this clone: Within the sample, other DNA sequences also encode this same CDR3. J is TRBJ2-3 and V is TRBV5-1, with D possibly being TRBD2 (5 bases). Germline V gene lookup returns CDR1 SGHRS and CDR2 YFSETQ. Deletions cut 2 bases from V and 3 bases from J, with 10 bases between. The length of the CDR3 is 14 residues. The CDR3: CASSLEGRTDTQYF. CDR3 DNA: TGCGCCAGCAGCTTAGAGGGTCGGACAGATACGCAGTATTTT.

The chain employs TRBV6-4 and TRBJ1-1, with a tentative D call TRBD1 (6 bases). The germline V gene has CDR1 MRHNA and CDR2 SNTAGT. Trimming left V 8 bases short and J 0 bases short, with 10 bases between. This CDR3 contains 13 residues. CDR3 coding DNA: TGTGCCAGCCGGGGGCTTCTGAACACTGAAGCTTTCTTT. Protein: CASRGLLNTEAFF.

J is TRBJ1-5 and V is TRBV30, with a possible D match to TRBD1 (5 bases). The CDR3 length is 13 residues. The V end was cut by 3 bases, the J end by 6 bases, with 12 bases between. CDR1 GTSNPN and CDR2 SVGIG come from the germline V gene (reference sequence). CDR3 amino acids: CAWRGVSGQPQHF. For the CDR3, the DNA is TGTGCCTGGAGAGGGGTGAGTGGTCAGCCCCAGCATTTT.

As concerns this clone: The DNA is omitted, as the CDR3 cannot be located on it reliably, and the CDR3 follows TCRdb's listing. Here the CDR3 reads CASSKGGQYFGWTSYEQYF. The chain couples TRBV21-1 to TRBJ2-7; TRBD1, the table's D call, lacks a check against the DNA. TRBV21-1 is labeled a pseudogene. The CDR3 is 19 residues long, counting both termini.

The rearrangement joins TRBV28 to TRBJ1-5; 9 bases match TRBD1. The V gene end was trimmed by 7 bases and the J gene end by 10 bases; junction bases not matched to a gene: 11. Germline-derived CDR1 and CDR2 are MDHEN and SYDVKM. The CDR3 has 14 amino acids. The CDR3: CASTSDRGQKPQHF. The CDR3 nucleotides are TGTGCCAGCACCTCGGACAGGGGACAAAAACCCCAGCATTTT.

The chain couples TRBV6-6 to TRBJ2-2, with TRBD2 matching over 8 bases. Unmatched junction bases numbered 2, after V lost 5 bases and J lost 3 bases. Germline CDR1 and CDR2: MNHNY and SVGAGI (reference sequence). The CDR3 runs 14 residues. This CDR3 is CASSSGRYTGELFF. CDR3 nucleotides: TGTGCCAGCAGTAGCGGGAGATACACCGGGGAGCTGTTTTTT.